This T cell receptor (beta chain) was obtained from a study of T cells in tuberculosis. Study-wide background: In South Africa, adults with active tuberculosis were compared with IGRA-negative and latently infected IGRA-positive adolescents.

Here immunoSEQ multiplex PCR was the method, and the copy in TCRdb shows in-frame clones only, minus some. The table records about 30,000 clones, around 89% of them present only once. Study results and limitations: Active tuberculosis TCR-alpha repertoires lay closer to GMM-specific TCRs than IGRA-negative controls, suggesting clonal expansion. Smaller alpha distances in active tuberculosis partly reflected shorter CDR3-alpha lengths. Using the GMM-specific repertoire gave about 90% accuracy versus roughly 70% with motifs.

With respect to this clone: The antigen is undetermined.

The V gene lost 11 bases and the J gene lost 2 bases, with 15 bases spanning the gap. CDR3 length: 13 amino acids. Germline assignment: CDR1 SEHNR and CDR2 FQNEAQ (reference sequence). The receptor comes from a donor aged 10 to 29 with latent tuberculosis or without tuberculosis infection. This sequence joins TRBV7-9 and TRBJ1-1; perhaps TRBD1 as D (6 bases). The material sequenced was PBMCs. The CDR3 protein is CAGRRDINTEAFF. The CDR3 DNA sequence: TGTGCCGGAAGAAGGGACATCAACACTGAAGCTTTCTTT. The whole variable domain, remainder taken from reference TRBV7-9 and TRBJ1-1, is DTGVSQNPRHKITKRGQNVTFRCDPISEHNRLYWYRQTLGQGPEFLTYFQNEAQLEKSRLLSDRFSAERPKGSFSTLEIQRTEQGDSAMYLCAGRRDINTEAFFGQGTRLTVV.